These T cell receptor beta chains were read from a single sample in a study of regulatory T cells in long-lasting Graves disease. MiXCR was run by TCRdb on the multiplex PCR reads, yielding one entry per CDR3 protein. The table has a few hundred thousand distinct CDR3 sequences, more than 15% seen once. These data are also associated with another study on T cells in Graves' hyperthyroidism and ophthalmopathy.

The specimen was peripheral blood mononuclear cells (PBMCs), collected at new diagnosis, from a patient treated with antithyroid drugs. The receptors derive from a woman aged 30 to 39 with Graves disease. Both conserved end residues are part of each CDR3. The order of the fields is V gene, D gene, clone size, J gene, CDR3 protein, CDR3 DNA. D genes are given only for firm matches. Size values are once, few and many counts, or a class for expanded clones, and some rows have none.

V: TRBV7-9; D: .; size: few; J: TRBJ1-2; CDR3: CASSFGNYGHTF; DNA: TGTGCCAGCAGCTTCGGTAACTATGGCCACACCTTC
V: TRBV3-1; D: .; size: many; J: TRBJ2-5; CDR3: CASISKGSAETQYF; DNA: TGTGCCAGCATCTCAAAAGGGTCAGCCGAGACCCAGTACTTC
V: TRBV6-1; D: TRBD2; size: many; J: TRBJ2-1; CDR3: CASSGLAGLNEQFF; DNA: TGTGCCAGCAGTGGACTAGCGGGGTTAAATGAGCAGTTCTTC
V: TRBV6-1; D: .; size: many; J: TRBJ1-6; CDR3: CASSEVGHFNSPLHF; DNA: TGTGCCAGCAGTGAAGTGGGACACTTTAATTCACCCCTCCACTTT
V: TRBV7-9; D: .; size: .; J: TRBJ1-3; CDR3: CAPGSGNTIYF; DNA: TGTGCCCCAGGCTCTGGAAACACCATATATTTT
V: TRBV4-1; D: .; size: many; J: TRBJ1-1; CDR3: CASSRRWGSENTEAFF; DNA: TGCGCCAGCAGCCGGCGTTGGGGGTCGGAGAACACTGAAGCTTTCTTT
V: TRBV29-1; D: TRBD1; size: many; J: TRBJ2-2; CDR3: CSIDRGNTGELFF; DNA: TGCAGCATCGACAGGGGAAACACCGGGGAGCTGTTTTTT
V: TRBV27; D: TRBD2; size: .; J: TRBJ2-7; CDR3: CASSSLAGLEYEQYF; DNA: TGTGCCAGCAGTTCACTAGCGGGTCTCGAATACGAGCAGTACTTC
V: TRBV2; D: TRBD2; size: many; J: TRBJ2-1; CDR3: CASRTGTSEIEQFF; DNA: TGTGCCAGCAGAACCGGGACTAGCGAGATTGAGCAGTTCTTC
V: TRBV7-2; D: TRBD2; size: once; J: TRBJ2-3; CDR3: CASSRTSGGSTDTQYF; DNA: TGTGCCAGCAGCCGCACTAGCGGGGGGAGCACAGATACGCAGTATTTT
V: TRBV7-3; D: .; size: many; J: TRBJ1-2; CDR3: CASSERTASYYGYTF; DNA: TGTGCCAGCAGCGAACGGACGGCTTCCTACTATGGCTACACCTTC
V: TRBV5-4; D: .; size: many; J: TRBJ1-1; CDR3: CASEGAGATEAFF; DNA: TGTGCCAGCGAGGGCGCCGGGGCCACTGAAGCTTTCTTT
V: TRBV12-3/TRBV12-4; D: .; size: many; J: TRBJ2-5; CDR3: CASSLGASETQYF; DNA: TGTGCCAGCAGTTTAGGGGCATCGGAGACCCAGTACTTC
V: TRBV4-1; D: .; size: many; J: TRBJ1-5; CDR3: CASSQVQEGQPQHF; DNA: TGCGCCAGCAGCCAAGTACAGGAGGGACAGCCCCAGCATTTT
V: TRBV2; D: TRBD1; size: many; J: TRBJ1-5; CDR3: CASSPRGLGSEPQHF; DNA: TGTGCCAGCAGCCCGAGGGGGCTTGGGAGTGAGCCCCAGCATTTT
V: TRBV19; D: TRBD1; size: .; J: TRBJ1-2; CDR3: CASTPRGDSYVYGYTF; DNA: TGTGCCAGTACCCCACGGGGGGACAGTTATGTCTATGGCTACACCTTC
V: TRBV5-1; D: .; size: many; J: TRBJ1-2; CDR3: CASSPYRDNYGYTF; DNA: TGCGCCAGCAGCCCATACAGGGATAACTATGGCTACACCTTC
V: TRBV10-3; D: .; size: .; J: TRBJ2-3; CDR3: CAISESGGRVSTDTQYF; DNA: TGTGCCATCAGTGAGTCGGGGGGGCGGGTAAGCACAGATACGCAGTATTTT
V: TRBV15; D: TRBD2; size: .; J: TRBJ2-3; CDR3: CATSRWGLADSTGTQYF; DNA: TGTGCCACCAGCAGGTGGGGACTAGCGGATAGCACAGGTACGCAGTATTTT
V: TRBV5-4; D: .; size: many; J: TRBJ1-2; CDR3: CASSLGVESNYGYTF; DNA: TGTGCCAGCAGCTTGGGTGTCGAGTCTAACTATGGCTACACCTTC
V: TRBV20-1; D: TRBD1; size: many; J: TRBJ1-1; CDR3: CSALPGTGSSEAFF; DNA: TGCAGTGCCCTCCCGGGGACAGGTTCCTCTGAAGCTTTCTTT
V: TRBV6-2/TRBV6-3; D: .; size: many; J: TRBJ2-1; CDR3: CASSAANEQFF; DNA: TGTGCCAGCAGTGCAGCCAATGAGCAGTTCTTC
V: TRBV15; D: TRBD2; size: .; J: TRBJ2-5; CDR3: CATSSDGGSSLETQYF; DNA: TGTGCCACCAGCAGTGACGGGGGGTCCAGTTTGGAGACCCAGTACTTC
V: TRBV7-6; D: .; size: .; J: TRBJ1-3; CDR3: CASSPDSGGNTIYF; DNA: TGTGCCAGCAGCCCCGACTCCGGTGGAAACACCATATATTTT
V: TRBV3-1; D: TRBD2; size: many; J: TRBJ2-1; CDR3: CASSRLPWEAGGFSYNEQFF; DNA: TGTGCCAGCAGCCGCCTCCCGTGGGAAGCGGGGGGGTTCTCCTACAATGAGCAGTTCTTC
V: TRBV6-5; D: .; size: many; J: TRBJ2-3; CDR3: CASSYSDRFTDTQYF; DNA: TGTGCCAGCAGTTACTCTGACAGGTTCACAGATACGCAGTATTTT
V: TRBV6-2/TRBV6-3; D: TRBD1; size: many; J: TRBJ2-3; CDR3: CASSYSDRETDTQYF; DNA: TGTGCCAGCAGTTACTCGGACAGGGAAACAGATACGCAGTATTTT
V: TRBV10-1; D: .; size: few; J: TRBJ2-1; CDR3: CASSEGRGIINEQFF; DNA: TGCGCCAGCAGTGAGGGACGGGGGATCATCAATGAGCAGTTCTTC
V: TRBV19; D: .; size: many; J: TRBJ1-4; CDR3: CASINAGRNEKLFF; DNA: TGTGCCAGTATCAACGCGGGACGTAATGAAAAACTGTTTTTT
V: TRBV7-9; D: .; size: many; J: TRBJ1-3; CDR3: CASSWSLGPASGNTIYF; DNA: TGTGCCAGCAGCTGGAGCTTGGGGCCCGCGTCTGGAAACACCATATATTTT
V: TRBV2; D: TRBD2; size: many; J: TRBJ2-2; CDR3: CASRGLAGTGELFF; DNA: TGTGCCAGCAGGGGACTAGCGGGGACCGGGGAGCTGTTTTTT
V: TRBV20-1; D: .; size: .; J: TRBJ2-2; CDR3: CSARGASRSRTGTAAGELFF; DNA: TGCAGTGCTAGAGGCGCCAGCAGGTCCAGAACCGGGACCGCAGCCGGGGAGCTGTTTTTT
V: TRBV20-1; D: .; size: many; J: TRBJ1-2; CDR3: CSARERLGGYTF; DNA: TGCAGTGCTAGGGAAAGGCTCGGCGGCTACACCTTC
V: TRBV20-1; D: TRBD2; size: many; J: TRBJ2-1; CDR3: CSAPRIAGGTDEQFF; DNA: TGCAGTGCGCCCCGGATAGCGGGGGGCACGGATGAGCAGTTCTTC
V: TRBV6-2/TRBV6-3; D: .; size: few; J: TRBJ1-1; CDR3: CASSYYSEGLYTEAFF; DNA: TGTGCCAGCAGTTACTACAGTGAGGGTCTTTACACTGAAGCTTTCTTT
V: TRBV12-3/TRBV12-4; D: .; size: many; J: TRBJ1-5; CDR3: CASSPTGFDQPQHF; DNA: TGTGCCAGCAGTCCTACAGGGTTTGATCAGCCCCAGCATTTT
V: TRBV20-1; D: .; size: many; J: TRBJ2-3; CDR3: CSASGGGPDTQYF; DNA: TGCAGTGCTAGCGGGGGCGGGCCAGATACGCAGTATTTT
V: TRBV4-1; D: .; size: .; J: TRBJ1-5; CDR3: CASSQAQGGFSNQPQHF; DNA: TGCGCCAGCAGCCAAGCCCAGGGAGGGTTTAGCAATCAGCCCCAGCATTTT
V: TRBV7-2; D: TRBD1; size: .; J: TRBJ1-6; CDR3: CASSFLQGPRGGSPLHF; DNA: TGTGCCAGCAGCTTCCTACAGGGGCCGAGGGGTGGGTCACCCCTCCACTTT
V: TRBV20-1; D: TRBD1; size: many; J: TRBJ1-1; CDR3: CSAFRDSVSVAFF; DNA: TGCAGTGCTTTCCGGGACAGTGTATCTGTCGCTTTCTTT
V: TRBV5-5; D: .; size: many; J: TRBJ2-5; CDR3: CASSSDRQETQYF; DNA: TGTGCCAGCAGCTCCGACAGGCAAGAGACCCAGTACTTC
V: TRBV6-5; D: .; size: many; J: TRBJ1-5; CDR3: CASSYRFGGNQPQHF; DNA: TGTGCCAGCAGTTACAGGTTCGGGGGCAATCAGCCCCAGCATTTT
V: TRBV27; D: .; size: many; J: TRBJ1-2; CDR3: CASSLKSAPTIYGYTF; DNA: TGTGCCAGCAGTTTAAAGTCGGCCCCCACGATCTATGGCTACACCTTC
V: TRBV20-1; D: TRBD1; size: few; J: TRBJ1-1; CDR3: CSAGSPDRALTEAFF; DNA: TGCAGTGCTGGATCCCCCGACAGGGCCTTAACTGAAGCTTTCTTT
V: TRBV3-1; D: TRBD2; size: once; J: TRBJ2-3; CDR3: CASSQGPSGGNTQYF; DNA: TGTGCCAGCAGCCAAGGCCCTAGCGGGGGAAATACGCAGTATTTT
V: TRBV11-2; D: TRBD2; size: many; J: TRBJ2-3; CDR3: CASSLDVLAGTTDTQYF; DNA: TGTGCCAGCAGCTTAGATGTTCTAGCGGGGACCACAGATACGCAGTATTTT
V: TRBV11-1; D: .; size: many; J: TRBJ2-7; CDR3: CASSLGGGEPYEQYF; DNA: TGTGCCAGCAGCTTAGGAGGAGGTGAACCCTACGAGCAGTACTTC
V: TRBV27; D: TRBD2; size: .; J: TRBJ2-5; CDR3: CASSFTGGAQETQYF; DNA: TGTGCCAGCAGTTTTACCGGGGGGGCCCAAGAGACCCAGTACTTC
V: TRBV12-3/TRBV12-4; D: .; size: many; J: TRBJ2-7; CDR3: CASSYRAFLANLGTEQYF; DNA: TGTGCCAGCAGCTACCGTGCCTTCCTAGCGAACTTAGGTACCGAGCAGTACTTC
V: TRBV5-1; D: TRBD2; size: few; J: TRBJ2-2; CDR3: CASSLSSGGNTGELFF; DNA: TGCGCCAGCAGCTTGTCTAGCGGGGGGAACACCGGGGAGCTGTTTTTT